Sequencing of this TCR beta chain was carried out in a study of T cell repertoires in cytomegalovirus infection. Study in general: The authors used CMV epitopes that were HLA-C-restricted (recently identified) and HLA-B-restricted (well studied). Study-level findings and limits: HLA-C-restricted CMV clonotypes gave the most frequent clonotype in two of eight donors.

TCRdb independently ran MiXCR on the reads; one entry per CDR3 protein. The repertoire has fewer than 900,000 distinct CDR3 sequences, approximately 32% of them found once; the top ten carry roughly 14%. V lost 7 bases to trimming and J lost 1 base, with 7 bases between them. Looked up from germline, CDR1 is MNHEY and CDR2 is SVGEGT. The CDR3 totals 13 residues. This clonotype was counted a single time. Its target is unknown. The V call is TRBV6-2 or TRBV6-3, the J call TRBJ2-2; D not certain. The specimen was cultured CD8+ T cells from PBMCs, collected from culture after CMV antigen stimulation. This clonotype was obtained from a human donor in good health (CMV status not recorded). Some clones in this sample may be carry-over from other donors' samples. CDR3 bases: TGTGCCAGCACCTACATGAACACCGGGGAGCTGTTTTTT. It encodes CASTYMNTGELFF.